A selection of T cell receptor beta chains follows, all from one sample in a study of blood T cells in healthy people across ages. TCRdb fed the 5' RACE reads into MiXCR, producing one record per CDR3 protein. The sample contains just under 550,000 distinct CDR3 sequences, about 25% of which appear only once. This sample was also put to use in a study of T cells of mothers and their children.

The source material was blood. The receptors here all came from a boy younger than 18 in good health. CDR3s include the opening cysteine and the closing phenylalanine or tryptophan. D genes are given only for firm matches. Rows may omit the clone size; those that give it use once, few, many or a size class.

>TRBD1|TRBV28|TRBJ2-7|NA
CASTPGGTSSYEQYF
TGTGCCAGCACCCCAGGGGGAACCAGCTCCTACGAGCAGTACTTC
>NA|TRBV3-1|TRBJ1-6|NA
CASSQDPDGIYNSPLHF
TGTGCCAGCAGCCAAGACCCGGACGGTATTTATAATTCACCCCTCCACTTT
>TRBD2|TRBV2|TRBJ2-1|NA
CASSAGNSGSSDEQFF
TGTGCCAGCAGTGCGGGAAATAGCGGGAGTTCCGATGAGCAGTTCTTC
>TRBD2|TRBV28|TRBJ2-1|once
CASSLDPSGSHEQFF
TGTGCCAGCAGTTTAGATCCTAGCGGGAGCCATGAGCAGTTCTTC
>TRBD1|TRBV12-3/TRBV12-4|TRBJ1-2|NA
CASSLGGQGFGGYTF
TGTGCCAGCAGTTTAGGTGGACAGGGGTTTGGCGGCTACACCTTC
>NA|TRBV28|TRBJ1-4|NA
CASSLPPQTNEKLFF
TGTGCCAGCAGTTTACCCCCACAAACTAATGAAAAACTGTTTTTC
>TRBD1|TRBV20-1|TRBJ2-7|NA
CRRDHGQGGPYEQYF
TGCAGGCGGGACCACGGACAGGGAGGCCCCTACGAGCAGTACTTC
>TRBD2|TRBV7-2|TRBJ2-7|few
CAGSLDPSGSYEQYF
TGTGCCGGCAGCTTAGATCCTAGCGGGAGCTACGAGCAGTACTTC
>NA|TRBV7-2|TRBJ2-5|few
CASRGRGEETQYF
TGTGCCAGCAGGGGGAGAGGGGAAGAGACCCAGTACTTC
>TRBD1|TRBV15|TRBJ1-4|NA
CATSVTGVTNEKLFF
TGTGCCACCAGCGTTACAGGGGTTACTAATGAAAAACTGTTTTTT
>NA|TRBV4-3|TRBJ1-3|NA
CASSQDSYGTSGNTIYF
TGCGCCAGCAGCCAAGATTCCTATGGGACCTCTGGAAACACCATATATTTT
>TRBD1|TRBV14|TRBJ2-6|few
CASSHRGRGANVLTF
TGTGCCAGCAGCCACAGGGGGCGTGGGGCCAACGTCCTGACTTTC
>NA|TRBV7-9|TRBJ1-4|NA
CASSLSGVEEKLFF
TGTGCCAGCAGCTTATCGGGGGTCGAGGAAAAACTGTTTTTT
>TRBD2|TRBV20-1|TRBJ2-4|NA
CSASVDIAGGRNIQYF
TGCAGTGCTAGTGTGGACATAGCGGGAGGGCGAAACATTCAGTACTTC
>TRBD1|TRBV6-2/TRBV6-3|TRBJ1-1|many
CASSYLRRQGYAEAFF
TGTGCCAGCAGCTACCTACGACGACAGGGTTACGCTGAAGCTTTCTTT
>NA|TRBV12-3/TRBV12-4|TRBJ2-1|few
CASSLPEGVYNEQFF
TGCGCCAGCAGTTTGCCCGAAGGAGTATACAATGAGCAGTTCTTC
>TRBD1|TRBV10-3|TRBJ1-1|NA
CAISEFRDRGIETEAFF
TGTGCCATCAGTGAATTCCGGGACAGGGGGATTGAGACTGAGGCTTTCTTT
>NA|TRBV7-2|TRBJ2-5|NA
CASSVSGTGLKAQYF
TGTGCCAGCAGCGTGTCCGGGACTGGTCTTAAGGCCCAGTACTTC
>TRBD2|TRBV20-1|TRBJ2-3|NA
CSAWNRLAGGTDTQYF
TGCAGTGCTTGGAATCGACTAGCGGGCGGCACAGATACGCAGTATTTT
>NA|TRBV11-2|TRBJ2-7|NA
CASGLDVADSYEQYF
TGTGCCAGCGGCTTAGATGTGGCAGACTCCTACGAGCAGTACTTC
>TRBD1|TRBV7-8|TRBJ2-7|few
CASSLNAQTGSTSPSRYEQYF
TGTGCCAGCAGCTTAAATGCCCAGACAGGGTCGACCTCACCCAGCAGATACGAGCAGTACTTC